This entry lists 9 T cell receptor beta chains sequenced from one sample in a study of blood T cell repertoires in COVID-19. Assay: immunoSEQ multiplex PCR; the TCRdb copy retains only in-frame clones and omits some. The sample shows 150,000 to 200,000 clones, around 84% of them seen only once. The specimen was PBMCs or T cells enriched from blood (not recorded which). The origin of the receptors is a middle-aged man who had recovered from COVID-19.

For this clone: The sample contains more than one DNA sequence encoding this CDR3. The CDR3: CASSGQGSPDTQYF. Written as DNA, the CDR3 is TGTGCCAGCAGTGGGCAGGGGTCGCCAGATACGCAGTATTTT. The rearrangement uses TRBV7-9 and TRBJ2-3; a possible D gene is TRBD1 (6 bases). Germline V gene lookup returns CDR1 SEHNR and CDR2 FQNEAQ (reference sequence). This CDR3 region has 14 residues. V dropped 6 bases and J dropped 4 bases, with 14 bases sitting between them.

The J gene is TRBJ1-1, the V gene TRBV10-2; tentatively, D is TRBD1 (5 bases). V dropped 7 bases and J dropped 5 bases, with 14 bases sitting between them. This CDR3 has 13 residues. The germline V gene has CDR1 WSHSY and CDR2 SAAADI. CDR3 residues: CASIQGEGTEAFF. In nucleotides, the CDR3 is TGCGCCAGCATACAAGGGGAGGGGACTGAAGCTTTCTTT.

V is TRBV4-1 and J is TRBJ1-2; 9 positions match TRBD1. Germline V gene lookup returns CDR1 MGHRA and CDR2 YSYEKL. V shed 4 bases, J shed 4 bases, and the junction held 4 bases outside the gene matches. The CDR3 is 14 amino acids. Here the CDR3 DNA reads TGCGCCAGCAGCCTAGAGACAGGGGGCTATGGCTACACCTTC. Protein: CASSLETGGYGYTF.

The chain has TRBV13 and TRBJ1-2, with a possible D match to TRBD1 (6 bases). Between the trimmed V and J ends, which lost 3 bases and 2 bases, there was a span of 13 bases. The length of the CDR3 is 15 residues. The germline gives CDR1 PRHDT, CDR2 FYEKMQ (reference sequence). The CDR3 reads CASSFRTDYNYGYTF. The DNA of the CDR3 is TGTGCCAGCAGCTTTAGGACAGACTACAACTATGGCTACACCTTC.

The gene calls are TRBV2 and TRBJ1-2; D is uncertain. This CDR3 region has 13 residues. CDR1 is SNHLY, CDR2 FYNNEI, per germline. With 8 bases removed from V and 5 bases from J, the gap between germline ends came to 15 bases. CDR3: CASRRASEYGYTF. CDR3 in DNA: TGTGCCAGCCGGAGGGCGTCAGAGTATGGCTACACCTTC.

This clone was seen just once. This sequence joins TRBV9 and TRBJ1-1, with 8 positions matching TRBD1. CDR1 SGDLS and CDR2 YYNGEE come from the germline V gene. The CDR3 is 14 residues long. V dropped 6 bases and J dropped 5; count of bases not matched to a gene: 9. The CDR3 region has the DNA TGTGCCAGCACCCGCGGACAGGGTGAAACTGAAGCTTTCTTT. This sequence encodes CASTRGQGETEAFF.

This clone was seen only a few times. J is TRBJ2-7 and V is TRBV5-1, with a tentative D call TRBD2 (5 bases). Germline V CDR1 and CDR2: SGHRS, YFSETQ. V lost 4 bases to trimming and J lost 2 bases, with 13 bases between them. This CDR3 is built from 14 residues. The CDR3, as DNA: TGCGCCAGCAGCCCGGCGGGCAGCACCTACGAGCAGTACGTC. Translation: CASSPAGSTYEQYV.

The CDR3 bases are TGTGCCAGTAGTATAGGCAGGGGCGGTGAAGCTTTCTTT. Encoded protein: CASSIGRGGEAFF. The chain employs TRBV19 and TRBJ1-1; a weak D match, TRBD1 (6 bases). The length of the CDR3 is 13 residues. Trimming removed 1 base at V and 7 bases at J, with 10 bases between. The germline V gene has CDR1 LNHDA and CDR2 SQIVND (reference sequence).

This clone appeared once. This sequence joins TRBV4-1 and TRBJ1-5; D is undetermined. The CDR3 has 15 residues. The ends were cut back, 1 base at V and 1 base at J, with 8 bases in the middle. Germline V lookup: CDR1 MGHRA, CDR2 YSYEKL. The CDR3 reads CASSQAIVSNQPQHF. The CDR3 nucleotides read TGCGCCAGCAGCCAAGCTATCGTGAGCAATCAGCCCCAGCATTTT.